The 17 T cell receptor beta chains below were found in one sample sequenced in a study of control samples from healthy donors and cancer patients. TCRdb's copy holds only in-frame clones and misses some; the assay was immunoSEQ multiplex PCR. This table holds roughly 76,000 clones, 80% to 95% found once. The sample consisted of PBMCs. The receptors were gathered from a woman aged 40 to 50 with lung cancer.

This clone was seen once. This chain uses TRBV28 with TRBJ2-7; 7 bases agree with TRBD1. The germline V gene has CDR1 MDHEN and CDR2 SYDVKM. The CDR3 runs 17 residues. After removal of 6 bases from V and 6 bases from J, the junction contained 20 bases not matched to a gene. The CDR3 bases are TGTGCCAGCAGCAACCGACTCCCTACAGGGGCGAGGTCCGAGCAGTACTTC. It specifies CASSNRLPTGARSEQYF.

This clone was observed a single time. The chain carries TRBV15 and TRBJ1-1; 7 nucleotides match TRBD1. CDR1 LNHNV and CDR2 YYDKDF come from the germline V gene (reference sequence). V dropped 3 bases and J dropped 1; count of bases not matched to a gene: 5. The CDR3 is made up of 15 amino acids. The CDR3 here is CATSRSGTENTEAFF. CDR3 sequence (DNA): TGTGCCACCAGCAGGTCCGGGACAGAGAACACTGAAGCTTTCTTT.

The CDR3 is CASSVSRGEQFF. The CDR3 nucleotides are TGTGCCAGCAGCGTCTCCCGGGGAGAGCAGTTCTTC. This chain connects TRBV9 to TRBJ2-1; tentative D call: TRBD2 (5 bases). Germline values: CDR1 SGDLS, CDR2 YYNGEE. The V gene lost 2 bases and the J gene lost 10 bases, with 10 bases spanning the gap. CDR3 size: 12 residues.

This clone is a singleton in its sample. The junction departs from germline at one end; a sequencing error may be responsible. This chain links TRBV5-1 with TRBJ2-3; 15 bases agree with TRBD2. There are 14 residues in the CDR3. Germline V gene sequence: CDR1 SGHRS, CDR2 YFSETQ. As DNA, the CDR3 is TGCGCCAGCAGCGCCGGGACTAGCGGGGGGACGTTCCATTTT. Its translation is CASSAGTSGGTFHF.

This clone was found once. The chain employs TRBV7-3 and TRBJ1-6; the D gene is possibly TRBD1 (5 bases). The V end lost 3 bases, the J end lost 8 bases, and 14 bases lay between the germline ends. The CDR3 sequence is 15 residues long. Germline loops: CDR1 SGHTA, CDR2 FQGTGA. The CDR3 here is CASSFTSRADSPLHF. In DNA, the CDR3 is TGTGCCAGCAGCTTCACATCCAGGGCCGATTCACCCCTCCACTTT.

The rearrangement links TRBV6-1 to TRBJ2-2; D might be TRBD2 (6 bases). The CDR3 has 14 amino acids. CDR1 and CDR2 (germline): MNHNS, SASEGT. V lost 0 bases to trimming and J lost 6 bases, with 8 bases between them. The CDR3 bases are TGTGCCAGCAGTGAAGCACTAGCTGCCGGGGAGCTGTTTTTT. Residues: CASSEALAAGELFF.

This rearrangement joins TRBV29-1 to TRBJ2-3; D unresolved. Trimming shortened V by 5 bases and J by 5 bases, and 5 bases separated the two germline ends. From germline, CDR1 is SQVTM and CDR2 ANQGSEA. The CDR3 spans 10 residues. CDR3 DNA sequence: TGCAGCGTTCTTAGAGATACGCAGTATTTT. Encoded protein: CSVLRDTQYF.

This clone was seen a handful of times. V usage is TRBV18 and J usage is TRBJ1-3, with TRBD1 identical over 7 bases. The V and J ends lost 5 bases and 0 bases, in that order; junction bases with no gene match: 4. Germline-derived CDR1 and CDR2 are KGHSH and LQKENI. The CDR3 loop spans 15 amino acids. DNA of the CDR3: TGTGCCAGCTCATCGGGACAGATCTCTGGAAACACCATATATTTT. This codes for CASSSGQISGNTIYF.

The J gene is TRBJ2-7, the V gene TRBV7-2, with unresolved D. The germline V gene encodes CDR1 SGHTA and CDR2 FQGNSA. CDR3 length: 11 amino acids. Deletions cut 8 bases from V and 3 bases from J, with 8 bases between. CDR3: CASAMGYEQYF. For the CDR3, the DNA is TGTGCCAGCGCCATGGGCTACGAGCAGTACTTC.

The chain joins TRBV18 to TRBJ1-5; D remains ambiguous. The CDR3 contains 13 residues. The germline CDR1 and CDR2 sequences are KGHSH and LQKENI. V was pared by 3 bases and J by 4 bases, with 7 bases between. CDR3 sequence (DNA): TGTGCCAGCTCACCGGATAAGAATCAGCCCCAGCATTTT. This gives the protein CASSPDKNQPQHF.

The chain employs TRBV5-5 and TRBJ1-6; D unclear. Germline V lookup: CDR1 SGHKS, CDR2 YYEKEE (reference sequence). This CDR3 has 15 amino acids. V shed 4 bases and J shed 8 bases, with 16 bases lying between them. CDR3 in DNA: TGTGCCAGCAGCGGAGTCGGAACAAGGGATTCACCCCTCCACTTT. It is translated as CASSGVGTRDSPLHF.

The chain couples TRBV27 to TRBJ1-1; D gene unclear. CDR1 MNHEY and CDR2 SMNVEV come from the germline V gene (reference sequence). V was pared by 2 bases and J by 4 bases, with 8 bases between. The CDR3 is 13 residues long. The chain's CDR3 is CASSLGQATEAFF. DNA for the CDR3: TGTGCCAGCAGTTTAGGCCAGGCCACTGAAGCTTTCTTT.

The chain carries TRBV7-9 and TRBJ1-2, with 7 positions matching TRBD1. V lost 5 bases to trimming and J lost 4 bases; unmatched junction nucleotides: 10. The CDR3 is made up of 15 amino acids. Germline V lookup: CDR1 SEHNR, CDR2 FQNEAQ (reference sequence). CDR3 DNA sequence: TGTGCCAGCAGCCTTACAGGGGACCTATCCTATGGCTACACCTTC. Amino acid sequence: CASSLTGDLSYGYTF.

J is TRBJ2-5 and V is TRBV14; the D is unclear. The V gene lost 1 base and the J gene lost 4 bases, with 4 bases spanning the gap. The CDR3 is 12 amino acids. The germline V gene has CDR1 SGHDN and CDR2 FVKESK. The CDR3 coding sequence is TGTGCCAGCAGCCAAGTTGGAGAGACCCAGTACTTC. Encoded protein: CASSQVGETQYF.

This chain joins TRBV4-2 and TRBJ1-1, with D hard to call. Germline V gene lookup returns CDR1 LGHNA and CDR2 YNFKEQ. Trimming took off 8 bases at V and 2 bases at J, with 9 bases between the two ends. The CDR3 runs 12 residues. CDR3 nucleotide sequence: TGTGCCAGCGGCAGTGTAAACACTGAAGCTTTCTTT. Translated, it gives CASGSVNTEAFF.

This chain uses TRBV15 with TRBJ1-5, with TRBD1 as a possible D gene (6 bases). From germline, CDR1 is LNHNV and CDR2 YYDKDF (reference sequence). The CDR3 has 15 residues. V was clipped by 5 bases and J by 5 bases, with 16 bases between them. The CDR3 bases are TGTGCCACCAGCGGGCCAGGGAAGGGGGATCAGCCCCAGCATTTT. This sequence encodes CATSGPGKGDQPQHF.

The CDR3 reads CASNPTGSTEAFF. CDR3 DNA: TGTGCCAGCAACCCGACAGGGAGCACTGAAGCTTTCTTT. The chain has TRBV6-5 and TRBJ1-1; TRBD1 matches at 7 bases. The CDR3 length is 13 residues. The germline V gene encodes CDR1 MNHEY and CDR2 SVGAGI. Trimming cost V 7 bases and J 4 bases; bases outside gene matches: 6.